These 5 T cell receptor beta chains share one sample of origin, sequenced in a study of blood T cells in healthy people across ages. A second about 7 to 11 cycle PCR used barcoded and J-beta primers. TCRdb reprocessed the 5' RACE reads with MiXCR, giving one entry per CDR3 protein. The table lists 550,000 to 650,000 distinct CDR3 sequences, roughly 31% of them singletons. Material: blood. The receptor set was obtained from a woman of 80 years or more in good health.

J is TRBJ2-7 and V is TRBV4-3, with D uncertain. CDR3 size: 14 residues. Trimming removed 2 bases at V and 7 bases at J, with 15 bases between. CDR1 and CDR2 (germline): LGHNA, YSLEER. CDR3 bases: TGCGCCAGCAGCCAAAACTACAAGATCGATGAGCAGTACTTC. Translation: CASSQNYKIDEQYF.

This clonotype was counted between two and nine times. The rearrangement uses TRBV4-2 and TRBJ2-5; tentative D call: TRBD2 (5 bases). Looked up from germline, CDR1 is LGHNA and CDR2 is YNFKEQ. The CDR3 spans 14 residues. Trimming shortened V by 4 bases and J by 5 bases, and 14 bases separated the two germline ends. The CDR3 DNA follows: TGTGCCAGCAGCCGGGAGCTCCCCGGGGAGACCCAGTACTTC. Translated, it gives CASSRELPGETQYF.

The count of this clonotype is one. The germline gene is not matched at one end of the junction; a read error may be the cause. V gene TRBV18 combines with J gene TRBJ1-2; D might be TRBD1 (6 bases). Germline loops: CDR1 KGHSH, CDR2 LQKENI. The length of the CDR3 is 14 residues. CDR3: CANSPQNGRGGYTF. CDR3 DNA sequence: TGTGCCAACTCACCCCAGAATGGCAGGGGAGGCTACACCTTC.

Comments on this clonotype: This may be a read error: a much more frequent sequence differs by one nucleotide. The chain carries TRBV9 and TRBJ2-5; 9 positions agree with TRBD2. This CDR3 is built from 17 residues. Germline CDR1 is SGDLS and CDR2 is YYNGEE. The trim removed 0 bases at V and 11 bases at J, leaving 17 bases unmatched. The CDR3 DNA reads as TGTGCCAGCAGCGTAGGTAGTAGCGGGGGACGCGACAATGAGCAGTACTTC. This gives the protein CASSVGSSGGRDNEQYF.

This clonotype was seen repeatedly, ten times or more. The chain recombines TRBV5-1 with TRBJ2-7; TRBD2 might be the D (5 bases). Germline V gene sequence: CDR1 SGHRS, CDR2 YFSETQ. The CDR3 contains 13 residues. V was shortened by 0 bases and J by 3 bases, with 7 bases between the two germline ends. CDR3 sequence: CASSLVGDYEQYF. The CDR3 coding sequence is TGCGCCAGCAGCTTGGTCGGGGACTACGAGCAGTACTTC.